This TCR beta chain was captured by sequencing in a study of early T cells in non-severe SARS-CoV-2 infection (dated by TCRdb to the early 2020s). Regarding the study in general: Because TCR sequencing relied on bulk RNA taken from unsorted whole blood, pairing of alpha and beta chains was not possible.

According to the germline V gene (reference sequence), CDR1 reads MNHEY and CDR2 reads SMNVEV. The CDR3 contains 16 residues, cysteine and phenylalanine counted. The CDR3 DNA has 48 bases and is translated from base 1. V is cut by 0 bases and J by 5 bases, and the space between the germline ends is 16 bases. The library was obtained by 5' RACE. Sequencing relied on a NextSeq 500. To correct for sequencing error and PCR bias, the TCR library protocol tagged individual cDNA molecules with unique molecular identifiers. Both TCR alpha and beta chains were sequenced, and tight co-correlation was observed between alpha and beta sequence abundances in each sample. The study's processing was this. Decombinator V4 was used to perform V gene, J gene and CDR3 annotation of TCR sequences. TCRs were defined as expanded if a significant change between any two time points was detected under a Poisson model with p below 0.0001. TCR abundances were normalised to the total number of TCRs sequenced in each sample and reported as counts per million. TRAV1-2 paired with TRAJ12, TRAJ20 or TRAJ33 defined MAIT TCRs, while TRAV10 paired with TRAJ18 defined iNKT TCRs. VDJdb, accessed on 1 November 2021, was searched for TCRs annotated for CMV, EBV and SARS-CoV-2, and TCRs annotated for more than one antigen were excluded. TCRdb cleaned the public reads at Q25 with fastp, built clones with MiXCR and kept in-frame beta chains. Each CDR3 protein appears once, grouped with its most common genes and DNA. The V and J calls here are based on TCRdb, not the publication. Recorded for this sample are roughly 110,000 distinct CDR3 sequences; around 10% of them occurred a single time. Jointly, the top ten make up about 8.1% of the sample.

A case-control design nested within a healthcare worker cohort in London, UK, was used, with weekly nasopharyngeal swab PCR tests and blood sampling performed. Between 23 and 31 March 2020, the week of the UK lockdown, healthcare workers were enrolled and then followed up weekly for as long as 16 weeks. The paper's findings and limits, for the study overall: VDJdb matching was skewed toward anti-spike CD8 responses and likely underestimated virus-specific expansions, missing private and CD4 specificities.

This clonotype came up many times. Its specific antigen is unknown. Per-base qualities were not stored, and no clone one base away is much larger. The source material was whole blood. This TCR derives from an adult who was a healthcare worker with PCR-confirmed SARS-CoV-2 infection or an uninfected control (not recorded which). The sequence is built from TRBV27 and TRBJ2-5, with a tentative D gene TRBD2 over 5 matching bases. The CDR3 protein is CASSLSPGLARETQYF. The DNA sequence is TGTGCCAGCAGTTTATCCCCGGGTCTAGCACGTGAGACCCAGTACTTC.